The 31 T cell receptor beta chains below were found in one sample sequenced in a study of patients and donors after allogeneic stem cell transplantation. TCRdb ran MiXCR on the RT-PCR reads and lists one entry per CDR3 protein. The sample has roughly 150,000 distinct CDR3 sequences, about a quarter seen once. Sequenced sample: blood, either unsorted or a sorted T cell fraction (not recorded which). All receptors come from a human donor who was either an allogeneic HSCT recipient or a stem cell or donor lymphocyte infusion donor (not recorded which). It is not recorded whose cells these are; they may come from a transplant donor.

This clonotype was seen more than once but under ten times. The chain joins TRBV4-3 to TRBJ1-1; no definite D call. Germline loops: CDR1 LGHNA, CDR2 YSLEER. This CDR3 region has 16 residues. V dropped 0 bases and J dropped 1 base, with 12 bases sitting between them. CDR3 bases: TGCGCCAGCAGCCAAGATAGCACAGCCTCGAACACTGAAGCTTTCTTT. It specifies CASSQDSTASNTEAFF.

The chain joins TRBV20-1 to TRBJ2-1; D unclear. The germline V and J ends were trimmed by 3 bases and 8 bases, with 11 bases remaining between them. This CDR3 has 12 amino acids. Germline loops: CDR1 DFQATT, CDR2 SNEGSKA (reference sequence). The CDR3 is CSARGGYDEQFF. The CDR3 nucleotides read TGCAGTGCTAGGGGCGGATACGATGAGCAGTTCTTC.

In the case of this clonotype: The junction differs from germline at one of its ends, possibly a read error. This chain connects TRBV7-7 to TRBJ2-7; 12 bases are shared with TRBD2. The CDR3 consists of 16 residues. Germline CDR1 reads SSHAT; CDR2 reads FNYEAQ (reference sequence). The CDR3 region has the DNA TGTGCTAGCAGCTCCAGACTAGCGGGAGTATTCTACGAGCAGTACTTC. This codes for CASSSRLAGVFYEQYF.

The chain uses TRBV29-1 and TRBJ2-1; TRBD2 matches 13 bases. The CDR3 is 18 amino acids. J gave up 9 bases and V 1 base, and 15 bases lay outside the gene matches. Looked up from germline, CDR1 is SQVTM and CDR2 is ANQGSEA. The CDR3 here is CSVEGMRGLAGVFGEQFF. The CDR3 DNA is TGCAGCGTTGAAGGGATGCGCGGACTAGCGGGAGTTTTTGGTGAGCAGTTCTTC.

This clonotype was recorded a few times. V is TRBV12-3 or TRBV12-4 and J is TRBJ2-5; the D gene is possibly TRBD2 (6 bases). CDR3 length: 13 amino acids. V was clipped by 6 bases and J by 3 bases, with 11 bases between them. In nucleotides, the CDR3 is TGTGCCAGCAGGCGGGGTCTTGAAGAGACCCAGTACTTC. Translating gives CASRRGLEETQYF.

CDR3 in amino acids: CQIPGQGLLVGKLFF. The DNA for the CDR3 is TGCCAAATTCCGGGACAGGGGCTTTTAGTTGGAAAACTGTTTTTT. The chain recombines TRBV29-1 with TRBJ1-4; 10 bases line up with TRBD1. The CDR3 loop spans 15 amino acids. Germline V gene sequence: CDR1 SQVTM, CDR2 ANQGSEA.

The genes are TRBV4-3 and TRBJ2-7, with D tentatively TRBD2 (6 bases). The CDR3 runs to 17 residues. Germline assignment: CDR1 LGHNA and CDR2 YSLEER. The V end was cut by 0 bases, the J end by 0 bases, with 15 bases between. This chain's CDR3 is CASSQEPWDFSSYEQYF. The CDR3 coding sequence is TGCGCCAGCAGCCAAGAGCCTTGGGACTTCTCCTCCTACGAGCAGTACTTC.

The rearrangement uses TRBV5-1 and TRBJ2-3; 13 bases match TRBD2. V lost 4 bases and J lost 7; bases outside the gene matches: 6. The CDR3 totals 15 residues. Germline V gives CDR1 SGHRS, CDR2 YFSETQ. CDR3 sequence reads: CASSKGLAGYYTQYF. CDR3 nucleotides: TGCGCCAGCAGCAAGGGACTAGCGGGATATTATACGCAGTATTTT.

This chain uses TRBV12-3 or TRBV12-4 with TRBJ2-4; 9 positions agree with TRBD2. With V trimmed by 2 bases and J by 1 base, 3 bases remained unmatched. The CDR3 covers 16 residues. For the CDR3, the DNA is TGTGCCAGCAGTTTACGCGGGGGGGCGGCCAAAAACATTCAGTACTTC. Translating gives CASSLRGGAAKNIQYF.

This clonotype was observed once. The chain joins TRBV20-1 to TRBJ2-3; TRBD1 agrees at 12 bases. The germline V gene encodes CDR1 DFQATT and CDR2 SNEGSKA (reference sequence). J lost 6 bases, V lost 8 bases, and 18 bases had no gene match. CDR3 length equals 17 residues. The CDR3 reads CSSYSAGTGGARDTQYF. The CDR3 DNA is TGCAGTTCCTATTCCGCCGGGACAGGGGGCGCACGGGATACGCAGTATTTT.

V usage is TRBV20-1 and J usage is TRBJ2-1, with a possible D match to TRBD2 (6 bases). Trimming removed 3 bases from V and 4 bases from J, with 19 bases in between. The CDR3 length is 16 residues. Germline CDR1 is DFQATT and CDR2 is SNEGSKA (reference sequence). The CDR3 nucleotides are TGCAGTGCTAGGAACCCGGGCGTTAGCGGATACAATGAGCAGTTCTTC. Amino acids: CSARNPGVSGYNEQFF.

This clonotype has ten or more counts. The chain carries TRBV5-1 and TRBJ1-1, with a possible D match to TRBD1 (6 bases). V was pared by 3 bases and J by 1 base, with 10 bases between. Per germline, CDR1 SGHRS and CDR2 YFSETQ. The CDR3 loop spans 14 amino acids. The CDR3 here is CASSSQGGNTEAFF. The CDR3 nucleotides read TGCGCCAGCAGCTCTCAAGGGGGGAACACTGAAGCTTTCTTT. The variable domain in full, with the rest retrieved from reference TRBV5-1 and TRBJ1-1, is KAGVTQTPRYLIKTRGQQVTLSCSPISGHRSVSWYQQTPGQGLQFLFEYFSETQRNKGNFPGRFSGRQFSNSRSEMNVSTLELGDSALYLCASSSQGGNTEAFFGQGTRLTVV.

This clonotype occurred a few times. The chain employs TRBV7-9 and TRBJ1-1; no firm D call. The germline V gene encodes CDR1 SEHNR and CDR2 FQNEAQ (reference sequence). This CDR3 is built from 16 residues. V dropped 4 bases and J dropped 2 bases, with 17 bases sitting between them. Here the CDR3 DNA reads TGTGCCAGCAGCTCGACGTTCTCTGGGTCTAACACTGAAGCTTTCTTT. It is translated as CASSSTFSGSNTEAFF.

The rearrangement links TRBV3-1 to TRBJ1-6, with D uncertain. Trimming removed 0 bases from V and 8 bases from J, with 14 bases in between. Germline V gene data show CDR1 as LGHDT and CDR2 as YNNKEL (reference sequence). The CDR3 is made up of 16 amino acids. Here the CDR3 DNA reads TGTGCCAGCAGCCAAGATCCCCGCCGGGGTTATTCACCCCTCCACTTT. As protein: CASSQDPRRGYSPLHF.

There are a few counts of this clonotype. The gene calls are TRBV10-3 and TRBJ1-2; D remains ambiguous. CDR1 and CDR2 (germline): ENHRY, SYGVKD. The CDR3 has 14 amino acids. The germline V and J ends were trimmed by 8 bases and 14 bases, with 27 bases remaining between them. The CDR3 reads CAILRSNQFSEWTF. For the CDR3, the DNA is TGTGCCATCCTGAGGTCGAATCAGTTTTCAGAGTGGACCTTC.

This clonotype has ten or more counts. A junction end diverges from the germline sequence, so it may reflect a read error. CDR3 sequence reads: CSVQEPQDTEAFF. In nucleotides, the CDR3 is TGCAGCGTTCAAGAACCACAGGACACTGAAGCTTTCTTT. This chain links TRBV29-1 with TRBJ1-1; tentative D call: TRBD1 (5 bases). This CDR3 has 13 residues. Germline loops: CDR1 SQVTM, CDR2 ANQGSEA.

This clonotype was seen more than once but under ten times. The rearrangement uses TRBV10-3 and TRBJ1-5; unclear D gene. This CDR3 comprises 12 residues. V was cut by 2 bases and J by 5 bases, with 4 bases left in between. Germline assignment: CDR1 ENHRY and CDR2 SYGVKD. The CDR3 region has the DNA TGTGCCATCAGTGAGAGCGATCAGCCCCAGCATTTT. Residues: CAISESDQPQHF.

The table lists this clonotype with a few counts. The gene calls are TRBV11-2 and TRBJ1-6; no clear D. The V gene's germline CDR1 is SGHAT and CDR2 FQNNGV. V was shortened by 8 bases and J by 10 bases, with 18 bases between the two germline ends. The CDR3 contains 14 residues. CDR3 protein: CASSLPEAGSPLHF. The CDR3 DNA sequence: TGTGCCAGCTCCCTCCCCGAAGCTGGGTCACCCCTCCACTTT.

The gene calls are TRBV4-2 and TRBJ1-4; D is perhaps TRBD1 (6 bases). The CDR3 contains 16 residues. Germline V gene data show CDR1 as LGHNA and CDR2 as YNFKEQ. V was trimmed by 2 bases and J by 2 bases, leaving 12 bases between them. CDR3 residues: CASSQYIRGTNEKLFF. The CDR3 DNA reads TGTGCCAGCAGCCAATACATTAGGGGGACTAATGAAAAACTGTTTTTT.

This clonotype was seen more than once but under ten times. CDR3 protein: CSAASRGYGAEAFF. The DNA of the CDR3 is TGCAGTGCTGCAAGCAGGGGGTACGGGGCTGAAGCTTTCTTT. V gene TRBV20-1 combines with J gene TRBJ1-1, with TRBD1 matching 7 bases. Germline trimming cut 5 bases from V and 6 bases from J; bases unmatched to any gene: 12. The V gene's germline CDR1 is DFQATT and CDR2 SNEGSKA (reference sequence). The CDR3 is made up of 14 amino acids.

The V and J genes are TRBV19 and TRBJ1-5, with D perhaps TRBD1 (5 bases). The CDR3 extends over 16 amino acids. Trimming took 2 bases from V and 2 from J, leaving 13 bases between them. Germline-derived CDR1 and CDR2 are LNHDA and SQIVND (reference sequence). Here the CDR3 DNA reads TGTGCCAGTAGTATATCATTCCAGGGTGGCAATCAGCCCCAGCATTTT. This gives the protein CASSISFQGGNQPQHF.

This clonotype was counted between two and nine times. The rearrangement joins TRBV20-1 to TRBJ1-6; 7 bases map to TRBD1. The CDR3 sequence is 17 residues long. Germline CDR1 DFQATT, CDR2 SNEGSKA (reference sequence). V was pared by 0 bases and J by 3 bases, with 8 bases of the junction left unmatched. The CDR3 reads CSARDLTGASYNSPLHF. The CDR3 DNA reads as TGCAGTGCTAGAGATCTTACAGGGGCAAGCTATAATTCACCCCTCCACTTT.

The gene calls are TRBV5-6 and TRBJ2-1, with TRBD1 as a possible D gene (6 bases). This CDR3 region has 17 residues. Per the germline V gene, CDR1 is SGHDT and CDR2 is YYEEEE. Trimming shortened V by 4 bases and J by 2 bases, and 19 bases separated the two germline ends. The CDR3 region has the DNA TGTGCCAGCAGCCCGAGGTGGGGGACAACTCCCTACAATGAGCAGTTCTTC. Residues: CASSPRWGTTPYNEQFF.

This chain connects TRBV12-3 or TRBV12-4 to TRBJ1-4, with TRBD1 matching 9 bases. Trimming took 4 bases from V and 6 from J; bases not matched to a gene: 9. CDR3 length: 16 residues. The CDR3 sequence is CASSYLLTGGYEKLFF. CDR3 coding DNA: TGTGCCAGCAGTTACCTATTGACAGGGGGATATGAAAAACTGTTTTTT.

In this sample, this clonotype turned up a few times. The V and J genes are TRBV7-2 and TRBJ1-5; D might be TRBD1 (6 bases). CDR1 and CDR2 from the germline V gene are SGHTA and FQGNSA. This CDR3 region has 15 residues. With 2 bases removed from V and 3 bases from J, the gap between germline ends came to 11 bases. The CDR3 region has the DNA TGTGCCAGCAGCTTAAAGGTGGGGGCCAATCAGCCCCAGCATTTT. Protein product: CASSLKVGANQPQHF.

This clonotype was counted a few times. The chain links TRBV20-1 to TRBJ2-4, with 9 nucleotides matching TRBD1. CDR1 and CDR2 from the germline V gene are DFQATT and SNEGSKA (reference sequence). The CDR3 contains 14 residues. Trimming at V came to 5 bases and at J to 6 bases, leaving 8 bases not matched to a gene. CDR3 nucleotide sequence: TGCAGTGCTTTCCGGGGACAGGGAGGAAACATTCAGTACTTC. This codes for CSAFRGQGGNIQYF.

The V and J genes are TRBV29-1 and TRBJ2-2, with 11 bases that match TRBD1. Germline trimming cut 7 bases from V and 7 bases from J; bases unmatched to any gene: 5. Germline V gene data show CDR1 as SQVTM and CDR2 as ANQGSEA. The CDR3 covers 13 residues. This CDR3 reads CSGWTGGIGELFF. The CDR3, as DNA: TGCAGCGGATGGACAGGGGGCATCGGGGAGCTGTTTTTT.

The CDR3, as DNA: TGTGCCAGCAGTCCGGGACAGGCGGGCGAGCAGTACTTC. The encoded protein is CASSPGQAGEQYF. The J gene is TRBJ2-7, the V gene TRBV14; TRBD1 agrees at 8 bases. The V segment lost 6 bases and the J segment 6 bases; nucleotides outside the gene matches: 7. CDR3 length: 13 residues. Germline CDR1 reads SGHDN; CDR2 reads FVKESK.

The chain employs TRBV29-1 and TRBJ1-1; no reliable D call. This CDR3 is built from 13 residues. CDR1 and CDR2 from the germline V gene are SQVTM and ANQGSEA. V was clipped by 5 bases and J by 4 bases, with 14 bases between them. CDR3: CSVRLDGGTEAFF. The CDR3 bases are TGCAGCGTTCGGTTAGATGGTGGCACTGAAGCTTTCTTT.

This clonotype was counted between two and nine times. The chain links TRBV20-1 to TRBJ2-7; TRBD2 matches 9 bases. The CDR3 has 14 residues. J gave up 3 bases and V 6 bases, and 9 bases lay outside the gene matches. The V gene's germline CDR1 is DFQATT and CDR2 SNEGSKA (reference sequence). This CDR3 reads CSAPTSGQGYEQYF. DNA of the CDR3: TGCAGTGCCCCGACTAGCGGCCAAGGCTACGAGCAGTACTTC.

The chain is built from TRBV30 and TRBJ2-1, with TRBD2 matching over 13 bases. Germline V lookup: CDR1 GTSNPN, CDR2 SVGIG (reference sequence). With V trimmed by 4 bases and J by 4 bases, 4 bases remained unmatched. This CDR3 is 15 amino acids long. The CDR3 nucleotides read TGTGCCTGGACCCTACTAGCGGGGGGGTACAATGAGCAGTTCTTC. This translates into CAWTLLAGGYNEQFF.